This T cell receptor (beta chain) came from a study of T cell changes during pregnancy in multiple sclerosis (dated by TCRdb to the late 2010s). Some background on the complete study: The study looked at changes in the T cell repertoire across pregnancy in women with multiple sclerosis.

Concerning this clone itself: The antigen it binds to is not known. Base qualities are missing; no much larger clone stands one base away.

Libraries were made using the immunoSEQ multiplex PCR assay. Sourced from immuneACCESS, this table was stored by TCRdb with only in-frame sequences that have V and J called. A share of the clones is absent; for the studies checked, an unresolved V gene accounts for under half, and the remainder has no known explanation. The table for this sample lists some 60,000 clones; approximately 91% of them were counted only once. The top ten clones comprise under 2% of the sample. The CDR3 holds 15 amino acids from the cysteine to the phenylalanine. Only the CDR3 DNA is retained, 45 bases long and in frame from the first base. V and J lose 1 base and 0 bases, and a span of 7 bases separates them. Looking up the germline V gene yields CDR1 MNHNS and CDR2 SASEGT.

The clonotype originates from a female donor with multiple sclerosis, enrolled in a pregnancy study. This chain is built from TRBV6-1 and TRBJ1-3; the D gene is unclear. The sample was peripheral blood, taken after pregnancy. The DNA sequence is TGTGCCAGCAGTGAAGGGGTAGCCTCTGGAAACACCATATATTTT. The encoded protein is CASSEGVASGNTIYF.